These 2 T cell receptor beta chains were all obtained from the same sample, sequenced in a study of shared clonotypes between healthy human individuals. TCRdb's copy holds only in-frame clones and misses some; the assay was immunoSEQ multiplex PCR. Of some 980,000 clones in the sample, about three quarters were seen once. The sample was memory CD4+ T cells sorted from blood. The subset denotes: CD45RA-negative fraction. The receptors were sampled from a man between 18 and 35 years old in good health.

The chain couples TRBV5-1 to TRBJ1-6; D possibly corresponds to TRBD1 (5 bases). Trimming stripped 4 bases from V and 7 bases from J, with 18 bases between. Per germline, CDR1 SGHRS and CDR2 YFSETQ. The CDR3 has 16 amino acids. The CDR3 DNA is TGCGCCAGCAGCCGGATACCAGTTGGGGGAAATTCACCCCTCCACTTT. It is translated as CASSRIPVGGNSPLHF. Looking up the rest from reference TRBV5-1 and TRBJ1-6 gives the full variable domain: KAGVTQTPRYLIKTRGQQVTLSCSPISGHRSVSWYQQTPGQGLQFLFEYFSETQRNKGNFPGRFSGRQFSNSRSEMNVSTLELGDSALYLCASSRIPVGGNSPLHFGNGTRLTVT.

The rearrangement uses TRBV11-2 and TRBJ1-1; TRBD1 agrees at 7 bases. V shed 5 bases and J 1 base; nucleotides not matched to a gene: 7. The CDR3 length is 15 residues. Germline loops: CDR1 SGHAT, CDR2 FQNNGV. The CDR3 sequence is CASSPTGQRNTEAFF. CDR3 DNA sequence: TGTGCCAGCAGCCCTACGGGACAGAGGAACACTGAAGCTTTCTTT.